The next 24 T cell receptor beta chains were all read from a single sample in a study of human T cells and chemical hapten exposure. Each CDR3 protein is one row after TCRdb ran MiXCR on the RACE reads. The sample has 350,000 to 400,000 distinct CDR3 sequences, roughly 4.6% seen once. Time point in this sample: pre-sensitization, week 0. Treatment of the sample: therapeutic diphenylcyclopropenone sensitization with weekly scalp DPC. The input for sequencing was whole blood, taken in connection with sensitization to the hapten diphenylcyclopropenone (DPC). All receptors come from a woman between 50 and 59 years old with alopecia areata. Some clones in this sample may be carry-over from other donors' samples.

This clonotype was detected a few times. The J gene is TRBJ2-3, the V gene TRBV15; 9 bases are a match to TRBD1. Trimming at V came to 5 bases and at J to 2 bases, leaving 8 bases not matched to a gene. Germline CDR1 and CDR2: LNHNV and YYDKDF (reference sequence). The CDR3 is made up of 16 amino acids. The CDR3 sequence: CATSSERTGATDTQYF. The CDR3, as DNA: TGTGCCACCAGCTCAGAGCGGACAGGGGCCACAGATACGCAGTATTTT.

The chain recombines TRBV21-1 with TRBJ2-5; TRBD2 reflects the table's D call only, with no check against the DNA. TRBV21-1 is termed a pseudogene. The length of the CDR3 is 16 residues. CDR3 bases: TGTGCCAGCAGCGTCAGTCCCGGGACTAGCAGAGAGACCCAGTACTTC. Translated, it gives CASSVSPGTSRETQYF.

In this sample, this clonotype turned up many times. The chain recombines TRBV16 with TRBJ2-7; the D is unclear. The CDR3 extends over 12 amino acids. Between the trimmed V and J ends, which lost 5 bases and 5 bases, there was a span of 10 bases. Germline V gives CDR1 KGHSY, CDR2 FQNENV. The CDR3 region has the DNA TGTGCCAGCAGCTTAGCCTTAAACGAGCAGTACTTC. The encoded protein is CASSLALNEQYF. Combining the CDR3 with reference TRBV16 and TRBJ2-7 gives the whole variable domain GEEVAQTPKHLVRGEGQKAKLYCAPIKGHSYVFWYQQVLKNEFKFLISFQNENVFDETGMPKERFSAKCLPNSPCSLEIQATKLEDSAVYFCASSLALNEQYFGPGTRLTVT.

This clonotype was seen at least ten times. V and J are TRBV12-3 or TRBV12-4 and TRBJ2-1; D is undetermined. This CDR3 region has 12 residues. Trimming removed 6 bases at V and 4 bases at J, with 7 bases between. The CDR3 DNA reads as TGTGCCAGCAGCGTTAATTACAATGAGCAGTTCTTC. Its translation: CASSVNYNEQFF.

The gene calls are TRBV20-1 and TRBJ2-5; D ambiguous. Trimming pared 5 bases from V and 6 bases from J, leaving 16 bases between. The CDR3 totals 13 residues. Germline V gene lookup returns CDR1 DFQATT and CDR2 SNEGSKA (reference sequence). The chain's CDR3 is CSAPGSAGKTQYF. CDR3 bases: TGCAGTGCTCCCGGATCGGCTGGGAAGACCCAGTACTTC.

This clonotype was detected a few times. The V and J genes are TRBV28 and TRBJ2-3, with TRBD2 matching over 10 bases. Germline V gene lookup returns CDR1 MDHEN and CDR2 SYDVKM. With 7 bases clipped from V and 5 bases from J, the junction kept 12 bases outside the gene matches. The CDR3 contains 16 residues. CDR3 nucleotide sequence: TGTGCCAGCATTATGACTAGCGGGCGGGGTGTAGATACGCAGTATTTT. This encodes CASIMTSGRGVDTQYF. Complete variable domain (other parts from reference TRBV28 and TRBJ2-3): DVKVTQSSRYLVKRTGEKVFLECVQDMDHENMFWYRQDPGLGLRLIYFSYDVKMKEKGDIPEGYSVSREKKERFSLILESASTNQTSMYLCASIMTSGRGVDTQYFGPGTRLTVL.

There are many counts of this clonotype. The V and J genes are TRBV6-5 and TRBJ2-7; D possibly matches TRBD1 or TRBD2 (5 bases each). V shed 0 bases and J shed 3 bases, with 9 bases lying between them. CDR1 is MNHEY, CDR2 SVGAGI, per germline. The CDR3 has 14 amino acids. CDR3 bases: TGTGCCAGCAGTTACTCGTGGGGGAACTACGAGCAGTACTTC. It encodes CASSYSWGNYEQYF.

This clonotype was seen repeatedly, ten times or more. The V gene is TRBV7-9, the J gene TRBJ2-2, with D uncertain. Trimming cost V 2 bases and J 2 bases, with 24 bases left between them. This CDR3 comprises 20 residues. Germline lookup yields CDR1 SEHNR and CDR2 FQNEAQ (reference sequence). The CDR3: CASSLLGRGPETINTGELFF. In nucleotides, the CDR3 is TGTGCCAGCAGCTTACTGGGCAGAGGACCCGAGACGATCAACACCGGGGAGCTGTTTTTT.

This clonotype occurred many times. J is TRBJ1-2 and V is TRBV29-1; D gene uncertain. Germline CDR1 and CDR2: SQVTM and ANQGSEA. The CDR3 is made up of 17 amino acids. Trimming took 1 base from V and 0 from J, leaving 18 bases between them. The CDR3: CSVEGSVQEQANYGYTF. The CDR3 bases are TGCAGCGTTGAAGGTTCAGTCCAGGAACAAGCTAACTATGGCTACACCTTC.

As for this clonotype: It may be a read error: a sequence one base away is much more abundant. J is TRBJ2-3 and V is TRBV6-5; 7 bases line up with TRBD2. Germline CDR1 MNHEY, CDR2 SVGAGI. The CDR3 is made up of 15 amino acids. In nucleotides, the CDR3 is TGTGCCAGCAAAAAGCTAGCGGTTAGCACAGATACGCGGTATTTT. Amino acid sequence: CASKKLAVSTDTRYF.

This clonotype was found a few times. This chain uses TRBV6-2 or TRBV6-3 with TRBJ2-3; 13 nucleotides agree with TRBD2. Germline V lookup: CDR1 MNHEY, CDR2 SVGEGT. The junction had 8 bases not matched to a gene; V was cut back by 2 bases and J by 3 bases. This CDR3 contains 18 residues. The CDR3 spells CASSYLVGLAGDTDTQYF. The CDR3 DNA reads TGTGCCAGCAGTTACCTAGTCGGACTAGCGGGAGATACAGATACGCAGTATTTT.

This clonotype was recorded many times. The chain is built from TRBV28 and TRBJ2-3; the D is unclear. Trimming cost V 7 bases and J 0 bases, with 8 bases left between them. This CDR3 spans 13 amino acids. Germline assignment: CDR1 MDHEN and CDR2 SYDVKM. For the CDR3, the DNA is TGTGCCAGCACACGAGCTAGCACAGATACGCAGTATTTT. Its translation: CASTRASTDTQYF. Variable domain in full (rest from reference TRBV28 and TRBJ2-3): DVKVTQSSRYLVKRTGEKVFLECVQDMDHENMFWYRQDPGLGLRLIYFSYDVKMKEKGDIPEGYSVSREKKERFSLILESASTNQTSMYLCASTRASTDTQYFGPGTRLTVL.

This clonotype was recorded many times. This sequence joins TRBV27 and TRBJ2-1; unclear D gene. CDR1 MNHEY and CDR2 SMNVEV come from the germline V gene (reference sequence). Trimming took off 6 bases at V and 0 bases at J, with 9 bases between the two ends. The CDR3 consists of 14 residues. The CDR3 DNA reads TGTGCCAGCAGGCAGGCTAGCTCCTACAATGAGCAGTTCTTC. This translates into CASRQASSYNEQFF.

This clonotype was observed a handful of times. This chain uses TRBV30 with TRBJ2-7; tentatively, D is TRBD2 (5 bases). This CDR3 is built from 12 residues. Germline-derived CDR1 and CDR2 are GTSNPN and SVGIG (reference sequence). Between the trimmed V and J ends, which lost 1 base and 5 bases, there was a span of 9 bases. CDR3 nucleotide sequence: TGTGCCTGGAGTGATTTCGGGGACGAGCAGTACTTC. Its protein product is CAWSDFGDEQYF.

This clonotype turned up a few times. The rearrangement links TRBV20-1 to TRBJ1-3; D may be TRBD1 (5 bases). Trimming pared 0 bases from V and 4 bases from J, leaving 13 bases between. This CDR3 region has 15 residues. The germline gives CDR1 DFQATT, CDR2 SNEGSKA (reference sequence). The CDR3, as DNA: TGCAGTGCTAGAGAGGGGACCATGCGGGGAAACACCATATATTTT. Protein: CSAREGTMRGNTIYF.

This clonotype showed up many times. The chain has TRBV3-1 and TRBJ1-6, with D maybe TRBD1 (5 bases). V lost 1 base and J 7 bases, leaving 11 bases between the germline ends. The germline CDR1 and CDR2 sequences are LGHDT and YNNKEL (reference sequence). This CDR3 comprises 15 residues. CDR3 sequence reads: CASSQGGAANSPLHF. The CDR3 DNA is TGTGCCAGCAGCCAAGGTGGGGCTGCCAATTCACCCCTCCACTTT.

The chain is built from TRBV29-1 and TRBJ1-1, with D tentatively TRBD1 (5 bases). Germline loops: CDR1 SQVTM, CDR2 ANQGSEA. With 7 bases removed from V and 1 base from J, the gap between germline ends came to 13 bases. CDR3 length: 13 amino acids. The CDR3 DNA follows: TGCAGCGCTCCGGGACGGACGAACACTGAAGCTTTCTTT. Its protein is CSAPGRTNTEAFF.

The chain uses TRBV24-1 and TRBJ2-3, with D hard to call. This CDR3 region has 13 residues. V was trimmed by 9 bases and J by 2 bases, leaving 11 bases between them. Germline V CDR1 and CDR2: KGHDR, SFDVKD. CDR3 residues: CATAERHTDTQYF. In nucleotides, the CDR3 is TGTGCCACCGCAGAAAGGCACACAGATACGCAGTATTTT.

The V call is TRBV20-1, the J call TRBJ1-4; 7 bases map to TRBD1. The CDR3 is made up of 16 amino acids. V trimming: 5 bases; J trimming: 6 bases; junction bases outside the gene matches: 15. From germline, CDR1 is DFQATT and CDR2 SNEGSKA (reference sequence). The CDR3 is CSAARFQGDRYEKLFF. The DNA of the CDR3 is TGCAGTGCTGCGCGCTTCCAGGGGGATAGATATGAAAAACTGTTTTTT.

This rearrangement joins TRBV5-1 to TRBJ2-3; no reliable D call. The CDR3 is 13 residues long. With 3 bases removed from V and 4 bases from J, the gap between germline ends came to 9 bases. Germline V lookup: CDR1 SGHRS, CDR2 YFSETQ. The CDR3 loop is CASSYIQADTQYF. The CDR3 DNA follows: TGCGCCAGCAGCTATATTCAAGCAGATACGCAGTATTTT. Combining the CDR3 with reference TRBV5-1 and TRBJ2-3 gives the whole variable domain KAGVTQTPRYLIKTRGQQVTLSCSPISGHRSVSWYQQTPGQGLQFLFEYFSETQRNKGNFPGRFSGRQFSNSRSEMNVSTLELGDSALYLCASSYIQADTQYFGPGTRLTVL.

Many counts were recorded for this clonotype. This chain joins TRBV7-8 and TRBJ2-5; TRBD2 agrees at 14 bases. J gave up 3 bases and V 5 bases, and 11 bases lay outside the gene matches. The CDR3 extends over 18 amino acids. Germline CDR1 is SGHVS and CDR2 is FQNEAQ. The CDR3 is CASSPRLAGGPIEETQYF. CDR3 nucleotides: TGTGCCAGCAGCCCGAGACTAGCGGGAGGGCCGATAGAAGAGACCCAGTACTTC.

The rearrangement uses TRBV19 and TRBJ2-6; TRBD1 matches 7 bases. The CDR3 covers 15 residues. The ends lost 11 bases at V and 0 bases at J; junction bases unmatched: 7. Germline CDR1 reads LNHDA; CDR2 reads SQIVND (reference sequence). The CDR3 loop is CAARQGNSGANVLTF. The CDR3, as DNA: TGTGCCGCCCGACAGGGTAACTCTGGGGCCAACGTCCTGACTTTC.

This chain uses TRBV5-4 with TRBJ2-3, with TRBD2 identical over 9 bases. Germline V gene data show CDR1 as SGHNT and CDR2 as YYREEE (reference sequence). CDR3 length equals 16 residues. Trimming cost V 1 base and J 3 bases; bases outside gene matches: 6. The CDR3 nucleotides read TGTGCCAGCAGCTTGAAGCTAGCGGGGAATACAGATACGCAGTATTTT. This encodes CASSLKLAGNTDTQYF. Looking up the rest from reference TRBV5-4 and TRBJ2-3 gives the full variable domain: ETGVTQSPTHLIKTRGQQVTLRCSSQSGHNTVSWYQQALGQGPQFIFQYYREEENGRGNFPPRFSGLQFPNYSSELNVNALELDDSALYLCASSLKLAGNTDTQYFGPGTRLTVL.

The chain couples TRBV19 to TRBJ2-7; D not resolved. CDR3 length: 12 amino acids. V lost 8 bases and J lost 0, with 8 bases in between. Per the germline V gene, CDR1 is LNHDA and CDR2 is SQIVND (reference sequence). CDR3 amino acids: CASGRSSYEQYF. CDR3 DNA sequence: TGTGCCAGTGGCAGGAGCTCCTACGAGCAGTACTTC.